In its sample, the clone carrying this T cell receptor (beta chain) was seen once. Its antigen is not identified. CDR3 sequences, V/J genes, frequencies and template counts came from survey-depth TCRbeta sequencing. Method: immunoSEQ multiplex PCR; TCRdb's copy keeps in-frame clones and lacks some. There are some 1,500 clones in the sample; around 73% occur only once, and 12% lies in the top ten. This CDR3 has 15 amino acids. V lost 8 bases and J 7 bases, leaving 18 bases between the germline ends. CDR1 is MNHEY and CDR2 is SMNVEV in the germline V gene (reference sequence). Comparators were a few non-transplant cancer patients without known GI disease. GI sites, liver, skin and spleen were taken after median 9.75 post-mortem hours. This specimen belongs to a study of tissue T cells after allogeneic stem cell transplantation. Study-wide results and limits: In patients and mice, blood and spleen missed much of tissue repertoire.

The sequence came from a woman between 18 and 50 years old with breast cancer. This chain links TRBV27 with TRBJ1-6; D is unclear. Here the sequenced sample was esophagus tissue, taken at autopsy. The CDR3 DNA reads as TGTGCCAGCCAATACCTCCCCCCCTCCAATTCACCCCTCCACTTT. This sequence encodes CASQYLPPSNSPLHF.